These 13 T cell receptor beta chains came from one sample sequenced in a study of T cell repertoires in cytomegalovirus infection. Using its own MiXCR run on the reads, TCRdb lists one record per CDR3 protein. The table shows under 200,000 distinct CDR3 sequences, with under 30% occurring only once. The specimen was PBMCs. Every receptor here comes from a human donor in good health (CMV status not recorded). Some clones in this sample may be carry-over from other donors' samples.

The chain carries TRBV5-6 and TRBJ2-7, with TRBD1 matching over 8 bases. V lost 2 bases to trimming and J lost 6 bases; unmatched junction nucleotides: 7. The V gene's germline CDR1 is SGHDT and CDR2 YYEEEE. The CDR3 covers 14 residues. The DNA of the CDR3 is TGTGCCAGCAGCTTCCGGACAGGGCAAGGCGAGCAGTACTTC. Translated: CASSFRTGQGEQYF.

This chain uses TRBV12-3 or TRBV12-4 with TRBJ1-4, with no clear D. The ends were cut back, 4 bases at V and 3 bases at J, with 3 bases in the middle. The CDR3 covers 12 residues. CDR3 in amino acids: CASSSANEKLFF. As DNA, the CDR3 is TGTGCCAGCAGTTCCGCTAATGAAAAACTGTTTTTT.

The chain recombines TRBV14 with TRBJ1-2; maybe TRBD1 (5 bases). Trimming left V 2 bases short and J 8 bases short, with 15 bases between. This CDR3 region has 14 residues. Looked up from germline, CDR1 is SGHDN and CDR2 is FVKESK. CDR3: CASSQLRDSKGYTF. CDR3 in DNA: TGTGCCAGCAGCCAATTGAGGGACTCGAAGGGCTACACCTTC.

This clonotype was counted only a few times. The chain carries TRBV28 and TRBJ1-5; 11 positions agree with TRBD1. V lost 8 bases to trimming and J lost 1 base; unmatched junction nucleotides: 13. Germline CDR1 MDHEN, CDR2 SYDVKM. This CDR3 comprises 18 residues. The CDR3 DNA is TGTGCCAGCCTTGCCGGGGGACAGGGGGTTGGGAGCAATCAGCCCCAGCATTTT. Its protein is CASLAGGQGVGSNQPQHF.

The chain has TRBV7-2 and TRBJ2-5; 7 positions match TRBD2. Germline V lookup: CDR1 SGHTA, CDR2 FQGNSA. V lost 5 bases to trimming and J lost 5 bases; unmatched junction nucleotides: 8. This CDR3 is 14 amino acids long. The CDR3 DNA is TGTGCCAGCAGCCCCGGACTAGGGTGGGAGACCCAGTACTTC. It yields the protein CASSPGLGWETQYF.

This clonotype was seen at least ten times. The chain employs TRBV6-5 and TRBJ2-3; 8 nucleotides align to TRBD2. Trimming removed 5 bases from V and 2 bases from J; junction bases left unmatched: 12. From germline, CDR1 is MNHEY and CDR2 SVGAGI. The CDR3 loop spans 17 amino acids. In DNA form, the CDR3 reads TGTGCCAGCAGTCCGCGGGGGGAGCGGGTTTACACAGATACGCAGTATTTT. Protein sequence: CASSPRGERVYTDTQYF.

This clonotype was observed a handful of times. V is TRBV2 and J is TRBJ2-2, with D hard to call. Germline V gene sequence: CDR1 SNHLY, CDR2 FYNNEI. Between the trimmed V and J ends, which lost 0 bases and 7 bases, there was a span of 6 bases. The CDR3 has 13 residues. The CDR3 loop is CASSEAPHGELFF. The DNA of the CDR3 is TGTGCCAGCAGTGAAGCGCCCCACGGGGAGCTGTTTTTT.

This clonotype has ten or more counts. The chain has TRBV7-8 and TRBJ1-2, with 8 bases identical to TRBD1. Germline trimming cut 2 bases from V and 8 bases from J; bases unmatched to any gene: 16. Germline V gene data show CDR1 as SGHVS and CDR2 as FQNEAQ. The CDR3 contains 17 residues. CDR3 sequence: CASSLTPGAGGREGYTF. In DNA form, the CDR3 reads TGTGCCAGCAGCTTAACCCCGGGGGCAGGGGGCCGTGAGGGCTACACCTTC.

The rearrangement links TRBV6-2 or TRBV6-3 to TRBJ2-7; D gene ambiguous. V shed 8 bases and J shed 7 bases, with 27 bases lying between them. Germline CDR1 and CDR2: MNHEY and SVGEGT. This CDR3 contains 16 residues. The CDR3 loop is CASLPNSDHVWGEQYF. CDR3 nucleotides: TGTGCCAGCTTGCCGAATTCGGATCACGTTTGGGGTGAGCAGTACTTC.

This clonotype has a handful of counts. The chain uses TRBV7-2 and TRBJ2-2; D possibly corresponds to TRBD2 (6 bases). Germline CDR1 SGHTA, CDR2 FQGNSA. This CDR3 has 16 amino acids. V lost 4 bases to trimming and J lost 6 bases, with 18 bases between them. The CDR3 loop reads CASSSSGTLRPGELFF. CDR3 DNA: TGTGCCAGCAGCTCCTCCGGGACTCTTAGGCCCGGGGAGCTGTTTTTT. The full variable domain, completed using reference TRBV7-2 and TRBJ2-2, is GAGVSQSPSNKVTEKGKDVELRCDPISGHTALYWYRQSLGQGLEFLIYFQGNSAPDKSGLPSDRFSAERTGGSVSTLTIQRTQQEDSAVYLCASSSSGTLRPGELFFGEGSRLTVL.

This clonotype was detected only a few times. The chain has TRBV19 and TRBJ1-2; D is unresolved. Germline values: CDR1 LNHDA, CDR2 SQIVND (reference sequence). The length of the CDR3 is 15 residues. Trimming removed 6 bases from V and 2 bases from J, with 16 bases in between. CDR3: CASSLRRGWNYGYTF. DNA of the CDR3: TGTGCCAGTAGCCTCCGAAGAGGGTGGAACTATGGCTACACCTTC.

The chain links TRBV6-2 or TRBV6-3 to TRBJ1-1; no clear D. This CDR3 is built from 15 residues. CDR1 MNHEY and CDR2 SVGEGT come from the germline V gene. V was cut by 7 bases and J by 3 bases, with 18 bases left in between. CDR3 in amino acids: CASKWAASVDTEAFF. Here the CDR3 DNA reads TGTGCCAGCAAATGGGCAGCCTCGGTTGACACTGAAGCTTTCTTT.

The chain couples TRBV30 to TRBJ2-3; D might be TRBD1 or TRBD2, each matching 6 bases. CDR3 size: 13 residues. CDR1 and CDR2 from the germline V gene are GTSNPN and SVGIG (reference sequence). Trimming pared 2 bases from V and 1 base from J, leaving 7 bases between. CDR3 amino acids: CAWSRGGTDTQYF. The CDR3 region has the DNA TGTGCCTGGAGTAGGGGGGGCACAGATACGCAGTATTTT.